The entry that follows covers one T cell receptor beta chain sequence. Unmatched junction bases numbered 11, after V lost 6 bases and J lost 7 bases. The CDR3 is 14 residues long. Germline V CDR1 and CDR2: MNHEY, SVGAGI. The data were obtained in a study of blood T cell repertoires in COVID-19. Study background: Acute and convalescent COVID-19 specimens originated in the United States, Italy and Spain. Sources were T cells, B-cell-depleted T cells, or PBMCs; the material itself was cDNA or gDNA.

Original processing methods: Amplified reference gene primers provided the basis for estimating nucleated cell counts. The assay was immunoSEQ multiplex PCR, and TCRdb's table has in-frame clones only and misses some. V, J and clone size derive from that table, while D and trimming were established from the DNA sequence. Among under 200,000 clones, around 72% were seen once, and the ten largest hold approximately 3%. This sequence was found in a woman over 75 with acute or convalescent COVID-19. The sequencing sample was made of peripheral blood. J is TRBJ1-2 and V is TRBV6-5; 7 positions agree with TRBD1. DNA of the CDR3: TGTGCCAGCAGCCGCGGGACAGATCGTCCTGGCTACACCTTC. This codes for CASSRGTDRPGYTF.